The 14 T cell receptor beta chains below were found in one sample sequenced in a study of beta chain features in type 1 diabetes. Which antigens these TCRs recognize remains unknown. Study-wide results and caveats: Moderate but significant shortening of TCRB CDR3s was recorded in all four CD4+ subsets from Type 1 diabetes patients.

Sequencing targeted expressed TCRB transcripts, as all isolated RNA had been reverse transcribed. Profiled with immunoSEQ multiplex PCR; TCRdb holds only in-frame clones, not every one. This sample has 93,000 or so clones, with approximately 30% found just once. The sample consisted of central memory CD4+ T cells from blood. The receptors originated from a woman under 30 with type 1 diabetes.

This clone was seen more than once but under ten times. The V gene is TRBV10-3, the J gene TRBJ2-5; D gene ambiguous. This CDR3 contains 13 residues. Trimming removed 7 bases from V and 1 base from J, with 10 bases in between. Germline loops: CDR1 ENHRY, CDR2 SYGVKD. The CDR3 sequence: CAINTAFQETQYF. The CDR3 region has the DNA TGTGCCATCAATACAGCCTTCCAAGAGACCCAGTACTTC.

The chain has TRBV11-2 and TRBJ2-1; tentative D call: TRBD2 (5 bases). Trimming cost V 5 bases and J 0 bases, with 11 bases left between them. The CDR3 is made up of 15 amino acids. Germline V gene lookup returns CDR1 SGHAT and CDR2 FQNNGV. The CDR3 region has the DNA TGTGCCAGCAGCCGGGAACTTAGCTCCTACAATGAGCAGTTCTTC. Its translation: CASSRELSSYNEQFF.

The chain employs TRBV5-1 and TRBJ2-5; weak D call: TRBD2 (6 bases). CDR1 SGHRS and CDR2 YFSETQ come from the germline V gene. Trimming took 3 bases from V and 1 from J, leaving 16 bases between them. The CDR3 has 16 amino acids. CDR3 DNA sequence: TGCGCCAGCAGCTCTGACGCGGGGCGGAGCCAAGAGACCCAGTACTTC. Its protein is CASSSDAGRSQETQYF. Together with reference TRBV5-1 and TRBJ2-5, the CDR3 gives the full variable domain: KAGVTQTPRYLIKTRGQQVTLSCSPISGHRSVSWYQQTPGQGLQFLFEYFSETQRNKGNFPGRFSGRQFSNSRSEMNVSTLELGDSALYLCASSSDAGRSQETQYFGPGTRLLVL.

This chain uses TRBV7-6 with TRBJ2-2, with 9 bases aligning to TRBD2. Trimming took 5 bases from V and 2 from J; bases not matched to a gene: 6. CDR3 length equals 16 residues. Germline assignment: CDR1 SGHVS and CDR2 FNYEAQ. CDR3 in DNA: TGTGCCAGCAGCACAACGACTAGCGGAAACACCGGGGAGCTGTTTTTT. Protein: CASSTTTSGNTGELFF.

The rearrangement uses TRBV6-1 and TRBJ2-3; D is ambiguous. From germline, CDR1 is MNHNS and CDR2 SASEGT. Trimming stripped 2 bases from V and 2 bases from J, with 8 bases between. This CDR3 spans 14 amino acids. Here the CDR3 reads CASSESRVTDTQYF. CDR3 DNA: TGTGCCAGCAGTGAATCTCGAGTCACAGATACGCAGTATTTT.

The rearrangement uses TRBV12-5 and TRBJ2-1; D is perhaps TRBD1 (6 bases). The CDR3 length is 13 residues. CDR1 is LGHNT, CDR2 FRNRAP, per germline. V dropped 1 base and J dropped 14 bases, with 15 bases sitting between them. This CDR3 reads CASGLGTDFPEFF. The DNA of the CDR3 is TGTGCTAGTGGTTTGGGGACAGACTTTCCGGAGTTCTTC. Using reference TRBV12-5 and TRBJ2-1 for the parts outside the CDR3, the full variable domain is DARVTQTPRHKVTEMGQEVTMRCQPILGHNTVFWYRQTMMQGLELLAYFRNRAPLDDSGMPKDRFSAEMPDATLATLKIQPSEPRDSAVYFCASGLGTDFPEFFGPGTRLTVL.

The gene calls are TRBV18 and TRBJ1-1; 7 positions agree with TRBD1. This CDR3 is 18 amino acids long. The J segment lost 4 bases and the V segment lost 5 bases, leaving 19 bases of the junction unmatched. The germline gives CDR1 KGHSH, CDR2 LQKENI. The CDR3 bases are TGTGCCAGCTCAACCATCCGCACAGGGGAACGCGTCGGCACTGAAGCTTTCTTT. Its protein product is CASSTIRTGERVGTEAFF.

This clone was picked up a small number of times. Written as DNA, the CDR3 is TGTGCCAGCAGCCAAGGTATGGGAGGCAACTCCTACGAGCAGTACTTC. Its protein product is CASSQGMGGNSYEQYF. The chain joins TRBV4-2 to TRBJ2-7; perhaps TRBD2 as D (6 bases). V was pared by 1 base and J by 0 bases, with 13 bases between. CDR3 length: 16 amino acids. Germline CDR1 LGHNA, CDR2 YNFKEQ.

The gene calls are TRBV5-1 and TRBJ1-2, with 7 bases fitting TRBD1. The CDR3 is 12 residues long. Germline V gives CDR1 SGHRS, CDR2 YFSETQ. The junction had 3 bases not matched to a gene; V was cut back by 2 bases and J by 8 bases. The chain's CDR3 is CASSFGQEGYTF. The CDR3 DNA is TGCGCCAGCAGCTTCGGACAGGAGGGCTACACCTTC. The variable domain in full, completed from reference TRBV5-1 and TRBJ1-2, reads KAGVTQTPRYLIKTRGQQVTLSCSPISGHRSVSWYQQTPGQGLQFLFEYFSETQRNKGNFPGRFSGRQFSNSRSEMNVSTLELGDSALYLCASSFGQEGYTFGSGTRLTVV.

This clone was seen a handful of times. The rearrangement uses TRBV5-1 and TRBJ2-1, with D perhaps TRBD1 (5 bases). CDR1 and CDR2 (germline): SGHRS, YFSETQ. V was cut by 1 base and J by 1 base, with 12 bases left in between. CDR3 size: 16 residues. CDR3 protein: CASSLQGTGSYNEQFF. As DNA, the CDR3 is TGCGCCAGCAGCTTGCAAGGCACAGGTTCCTACAATGAGCAGTTCTTC.

This clone was counted only a few times. The chain has TRBV6-6 and TRBJ2-5; tentatively, D is TRBD1 (5 bases). Germline loops: CDR1 MNHNY, CDR2 SVGAGI (reference sequence). The V end lost 7 bases, the J end lost 1 base, and 7 bases lay between the germline ends. This CDR3 region has 12 residues. DNA for the CDR3: TGTGCCAGCACGGACACCCAAGAGACCCAGTACTTC. It codes for CASTDTQETQYF.

V and J are TRBV29-1 and TRBJ1-1; possible D gene TRBD1, 5 bases. Germline V CDR1 and CDR2: SQVTM, ANQGSEA. This CDR3 has 15 amino acids. The V end lost 5 bases, the J end lost 0 bases, and 16 bases lay between the germline ends. The CDR3 reads CSVRRDSGLNTEAFF. The CDR3 DNA is TGCAGCGTTAGGCGTGACAGTGGATTGAACACTGAAGCTTTCTTT. The full variable domain, completed using reference TRBV29-1 and TRBJ1-1, is SAVISQKPSRDICQRGTSLTIQCQVDSQVTMMFWYRQQPGQSLTLIATANQGSEATYESGFVIDKFPISRPNLTFSTLTVSNMSPEDSSIYLCSVRRDSGLNTEAFFGQGTRLTVV.

The chain uses TRBV7-3 and TRBJ2-5, with D perhaps matching TRBD2 (6 bases). The V gene lost 5 bases and the J gene lost 3 bases, with 10 bases spanning the gap. CDR1 and CDR2 (germline): SGHTA, FQGTGA. There are 13 residues in the CDR3. The CDR3 here is CASSRGAKETQYF. Written as DNA, the CDR3 is TGTGCCAGCAGCCGCGGGGCAAAAGAGACCCAGTACTTC.

This clone was counted between two and nine times. The chain is built from TRBV19 and TRBJ2-1, with D perhaps matching TRBD1 (5 bases). Per germline, CDR1 LNHDA and CDR2 SQIVND (reference sequence). Trimming pared 7 bases from V and 9 bases from J, leaving 10 bases between. The CDR3 consists of 11 residues. The CDR3 reads CASKEGVEQFF. The CDR3 nucleotides are TGTGCCAGTAAGGAAGGGGTTGAGCAGTTCTTC.